These 27 T cell receptor beta chains were sequenced from one sample in a study of regulatory T cells in long-lasting Graves disease. Arm-PCR of CDR3 regions and iRepertoire HTBI primers were used to build TCR beta libraries. In TCRdb, the multiplex PCR reads were re-called with MiXCR into one record per CDR3 protein. There are roughly 450,000 distinct CDR3 sequences in the sample; approximately 22% occur only once, and over 10% lies in the top ten. The time point was: persistent/refractory GD, antithyroid drugs over 5 years with positive TRAb. PBMC-extracted RNA yielded the TCR library. Sequencing was performed on peripheral blood mononuclear cells (PBMCs), taken when the disease was refractory, from a patient treated with antithyroid drugs. The origin of the receptors is a female donor with Graves disease.

This chain uses TRBV13 with TRBJ1-6, with D possibly being TRBD1 (5 bases). Germline V gene data show CDR1 as PRHDT and CDR2 as FYEKMQ (reference sequence). The CDR3 contains 14 residues. V shed 5 bases and J shed 4 bases, with 9 bases lying between them. This CDR3 reads CASSLRVYNSPLHF. CDR3 in DNA: TGTGCCAGCAGCCTCAGGGTTTATAATTCACCCCTCCACTTT. Complete variable domain (other parts from reference TRBV13 and TRBJ1-6): AAGVIQSPRHLIKEKRETATLKCYPIPRHDTVYWYQQGPGQDPQFLISFYEKMQSDKGSIPDRFSAQQFSDYHSELNMSSLELGDSALYFCASSLRVYNSPLHFGNGTRLTVT.

This clonotype was observed a handful of times. The CDR3 reads CASSSRLVMADTQYF. The CDR3 nucleotides read TGTGCCAGCAGCTCGCGACTAGTCATGGCAGATACGCAGTATTTT. V usage is TRBV7-2 and J usage is TRBJ2-3; D is perhaps TRBD2 (6 bases). Germline V gives CDR1 SGHTA, CDR2 FQGNSA. Trimming shortened V by 4 bases and J by 4 bases, and 15 bases separated the two germline ends. The CDR3 length is 15 residues.

Ten or more counts support this clonotype. The chain recombines TRBV6-1 with TRBJ1-1, with D possibly TRBD1 on 6 matching bases. V was trimmed by 9 bases and J by 4 bases, leaving 15 bases between them. The CDR3 length is 13 residues. Germline V gene lookup returns CDR1 MNHNS and CDR2 SASEGT. The CDR3 coding sequence is TGTGCCAGTACGGGGGGCATCGTCACTGAAGCTTTCTTT. It translates to CASTGGIVTEAFF.

This clonotype was recorded a few times. The chain employs TRBV20-1 and TRBJ1-6, with 11 bases matching TRBD1. The CDR3 length is 15 residues. V shed 3 bases and J 8 bases; nucleotides not matched to a gene: 6. Germline-derived CDR1 and CDR2 are DFQATT and SNEGSKA (reference sequence). The CDR3: CSARPPGQGDSPLHF. The CDR3 bases are TGCAGTGCTAGGCCACCGGGACAGGGGGATTCACCCCTCCACTTT.

The genes are TRBV28 and TRBJ2-3, with D possibly TRBD1 on 5 matching bases. Germline V lookup: CDR1 MDHEN, CDR2 SYDVKM. The CDR3 has 15 residues. The ends were cut back, 2 bases at V and 1 base at J, with 10 bases in the middle. CDR3 region: CASSLPGPRTDTQYF. The CDR3 coding sequence is TGTGCCAGCAGTTTACCAGGGCCGCGCACAGATACGCAGTATTTT.

This clonotype was observed at least ten times. The chain is built from TRBV2 and TRBJ1-2; possibly TRBD1 for D (6 bases). Germline CDR1 is SNHLY and CDR2 is FYNNEI. V lost 3 bases and J lost 5, with 19 bases in between. CDR3 length equals 16 residues. CDR3 protein: CASSELPNGTPYGYTF. The CDR3 bases are TGTGCCAGCAGTGAGTTGCCGAATGGGACACCTTATGGCTACACCTTC.

The chain links TRBV20-1 to TRBJ1-1; perhaps TRBD1 as D (6 bases). The CDR3 contains 12 residues. Germline values: CDR1 DFQATT, CDR2 SNEGSKA (reference sequence). With 6 bases removed from V and 4 bases from J, the gap between germline ends came to 12 bases. The CDR3 nucleotides read TGCAGTGCGTATACAGGGCTCACTGAAGCTTTCTTT. Its protein is CSAYTGLTEAFF.

V and J are TRBV3-1 and TRBJ2-7; 9 nucleotides align to TRBD2. CDR1 and CDR2 (germline): LGHDT, YNNKEL (reference sequence). The CDR3 covers 15 residues. Losses at the gene ends were 1 base for V and 4 bases for J; bases not matched to a gene: 5. CDR3 residues: CASSQGGGASYEQYF. The CDR3 DNA sequence: TGTGCCAGCAGCCAAGGCGGGGGGGCCTCATACGAGCAGTACTTC.

V is TRBV6-1 and J is TRBJ1-1, with D possibly being TRBD1 (6 bases). V shed 6 bases and J shed 2 bases, with 13 bases lying between them. In germline, CDR1 is MNHNS, CDR2 SASEGT. This CDR3 region has 14 residues. The CDR3 DNA sequence: TGTGCCAGCAGACCACAGGGACTTAACACTGAAGCTTTCTTT. Amino acids: CASRPQGLNTEAFF.

As for this clonotype: This sequence is one base from a far larger clone and is likely a read error. V gene TRBV6-2 or TRBV6-3 combines with J gene TRBJ1-2; no reliable D call. The germline gives CDR1 MNHEY, CDR2 SVGEGT. The CDR3 spans 18 residues. With 6 bases removed from V and 0 bases from J, the gap between germline ends came to 23 bases. CDR3 protein: CASRLRTPTEQTNYGYTF. In DNA form, the CDR3 reads TGTGCCAGCAGGCTTCGTACGCCAACCGAGCAAACTAACTATGGCTACACCTTC.

This clonotype appeared many times. The CDR3: CASSSGLNQETQYF. CDR3 sequence (DNA): TGTGCCAGCAGTTCGGGACTGAACCAAGAGACCCAGTACTTC. The chain is built from TRBV12-3 or TRBV12-4 and TRBJ2-5; D might be TRBD2 (6 bases). The CDR3 is 14 amino acids. The ends were cut back, 4 bases at V and 0 bases at J, with 9 bases in the middle.

This clonotype was seen only a few times. This chain joins TRBV5-6 and TRBJ2-2; 8 bases map to TRBD2. V dropped 6 bases and J dropped 1; count of bases not matched to a gene: 5. The CDR3 extends over 15 amino acids. The germline CDR1 and CDR2 sequences are SGHDT and YYEEEE. CDR3 sequence: CASNQLAENTGELFF. The CDR3 nucleotides are TGTGCCAGCAACCAACTAGCGGAGAACACCGGGGAGCTGTTTTTT.

The V and J genes are TRBV4-1 and TRBJ1-1; a weak D match, TRBD1 (5 bases). The V and J ends lost 0 bases and 6 bases respectively, with 17 bases between them. The CDR3 has 16 amino acids. The germline V gene encodes CDR1 MGHRA and CDR2 YSYEKL. This CDR3 reads CASSQEKRGNGAEAFF. Written as DNA, the CDR3 is TGCGCCAGCAGCCAAGAAAAGAGGGGCAACGGCGCTGAAGCTTTCTTT.

This chain uses TRBV2 with TRBJ2-7; D is possibly TRBD1 (5 bases). The CDR3 covers 14 residues. The V end was cut by 6 bases, the J end by 4 bases, with 16 bases between. CDR1 is SNHLY and CDR2 is FYNNEI in the germline V gene. CDR3 sequence reads: CASRQGINEYEQYF. The CDR3 DNA sequence: TGTGCCAGCAGGCAGGGCATTAATGAGTACGAGCAGTACTTC.

This clonotype was seen repeatedly, ten times or more. This CDR3 reads CASSYRQSMNTEAFF. CDR3 nucleotide sequence: TGTGCCAGCAGTTATCGACAGAGCATGAACACTGAAGCTTTCTTT. The chain has TRBV6-2 or TRBV6-3 and TRBJ1-1, with D perhaps TRBD1 (5 bases). Germline V lookup: CDR1 MNHEY, CDR2 SVGEGT. The CDR3 contains 15 residues. V lost 3 bases, J lost 0 bases, and 11 bases lay in between.

The V call is TRBV25-1, the J call TRBJ2-5; D is ambiguous. This CDR3 comprises 14 residues. Germline assignment: CDR1 MGHDK and CDR2 SYGVNS. V was clipped by 1 base and J by 2 bases, with 8 bases between them. CDR3 loop: CASSEWAEQETQYF. DNA of the CDR3: TGTGCCAGCAGTGAATGGGCGGAGCAAGAGACCCAGTACTTC.

A few counts support this clonotype. The V gene is TRBV3-1, the J gene TRBJ1-5; unclear D gene. The germline CDR1 and CDR2 sequences are LGHDT and YNNKEL (reference sequence). The length of the CDR3 is 16 residues. With 2 bases removed from V and 4 bases from J, the gap between germline ends came to 15 bases. This chain's CDR3 is CASSQKRRRGNQPQHF. CDR3 bases: TGTGCCAGCAGCCAAAAAAGGCGGCGCGGGAATCAGCCCCAGCATTTT.

This clonotype has only a few counts. The chain recombines TRBV7-8 with TRBJ2-7; D tentatively reads TRBD1 or TRBD2 (7 bases each). This CDR3 comprises 12 residues. The germline V and J ends were trimmed by 5 bases and 6 bases, with 11 bases remaining between them. CDR1 and CDR2 (germline): SGHVS, FQNEAQ. The CDR3 loop reads CASSQGGIEQYF. DNA of the CDR3: TGTGCCAGCAGCCAGGGGGGGATCGAGCAGTACTTC. The full variable domain, rest sourced from reference TRBV7-8 and TRBJ2-7, is GAGVSQSPRYKVAKRGQDVALRCDPISGHVSLFWYQQALGQGPEFLTYFQNEAQLDKSGLPSDRFFAERPEGSVSTLKIQRTQQEDSAVYLCASSQGGIEQYFGPGTRLTVT.

In this sample, this clonotype turned up many times. This chain links TRBV12-3 or TRBV12-4 with TRBJ1-4; D gene unclear. This CDR3 region has 12 residues. V dropped 0 bases and J dropped 8 bases, with 4 bases sitting between them. CDR3 protein: CASSLAPEKLFF. The CDR3 DNA is TGTGCCAGCAGTTTAGCACCAGAAAAACTGTTTTTT.

This clonotype appeared many times. The chain links TRBV28 to TRBJ2-1, with a tentative D call TRBD1 (5 bases). CDR3 length equals 14 residues. The germline V gene has CDR1 MDHEN and CDR2 SYDVKM. Deletions cut 5 bases from V and 3 bases from J, with 11 bases between. This CDR3 reads CASSPRQHYNEQFF. In DNA, the CDR3 is TGTGCCAGCAGTCCCCGACAGCACTACAATGAGCAGTTCTTC.

In this sample, this clonotype turned up a few times. This may be a read error: a much more frequent sequence differs by one nucleotide. This chain connects TRBV14 to TRBJ2-5; no clear D gene. Germline-derived CDR1 and CDR2 are SGHDN and FVKESK. CDR3 length equals 13 residues. V was clipped by 1 base and J by 1 base, with 4 bases between them. DNA of the CDR3: TGTGCCAGCAGCCAAGTACTCCAAGAGACCCAGTACTTC. Encoded protein: CASSQVLQETQYF.

In its sample, this clonotype was seen many times. The J gene is TRBJ1-4, the V gene TRBV6-5; D unclear. V lost 4 bases to trimming and J lost 3 bases, with 9 bases between them. Germline CDR1 reads MNHEY; CDR2 reads SVGAGI. CDR3 size: 14 residues. CDR3 amino acids: CASSSVRSNEKLFF. The CDR3 DNA follows: TGTGCCAGCAGTTCGGTTAGGTCTAATGAAAAACTGTTTTTT.

This clonotype was detected many times. V is TRBV15 and J is TRBJ1-4; the D gene is possibly TRBD1 (5 bases). Germline lookup yields CDR1 LNHNV and CDR2 YYDKDF (reference sequence). The germline V and J ends were trimmed by 2 bases and 8 bases, with 15 bases remaining between them. This CDR3 region has 15 residues. This CDR3 reads CATSRRGTVVEKLFF. CDR3 nucleotides: TGTGCCACCAGCAGAAGGGGTACGGTGGTCGAAAAACTGTTTTTT.

A remark on this clonotype: Since a much larger clone is just one base distant, this may be a read error. V usage is TRBV19 and J usage is TRBJ2-5; TRBD1 matches 8 bases. Germline lookup yields CDR1 LNHDA and CDR2 SQIVND (reference sequence). The CDR3 sequence is 15 residues long. Trimming removed 4 bases from V and 4 bases from J; junction bases left unmatched: 8. The chain's CDR3 is CASSNRDRRRETQYF. The CDR3 DNA sequence: TGTGCCAGTAGTAACCGGGACAGGCGGCGAGAGACCCAGTACTTC.

This clonotype was counted ten times or more. The chain carries TRBV20-1 and TRBJ1-1; TRBD1 agrees at 7 bases. The CDR3 spans 16 residues. V lost 4 bases, J lost 6 bases, and 17 bases stayed unmatched. The germline V gene has CDR1 DFQATT and CDR2 SNEGSKA (reference sequence). The CDR3 nucleotides are TGCAGTGCTAACGACCGGGACAGCTCACGGGGGGCTGAAGCTTTCTTT. It is translated as CSANDRDSSRGAEAFF.

The chain uses TRBV29-1 and TRBJ2-7; 7 nucleotides line up with TRBD1. CDR1 and CDR2 from the germline V gene are SQVTM and ANQGSEA. This CDR3 is built from 16 residues. Trimming removed 3 bases from V and 3 bases from J; junction bases left unmatched: 14. The CDR3 DNA sequence: TGCAGCGTTGAGGTATGGAGACCGGGACAGAACTACGAGCAGTACTTC. It translates to CSVEVWRPGQNYEQYF.

Turning to this clonotype: A much larger clone sits a single nucleotide away, making a read error possible. The chain couples TRBV19 to TRBJ2-5, with D perhaps matching TRBD2 (5 bases). Germline CDR1 is LNHDA and CDR2 is SQIVND (reference sequence). The V gene lost 9 bases and the J gene lost 0 bases, with 5 bases spanning the gap. The CDR3 is 11 amino acids. For the CDR3, the DNA is TGTGCCAGCGGGGACCAAGAGACCCAGTACTTC. Translated: CASGDQETQYF.